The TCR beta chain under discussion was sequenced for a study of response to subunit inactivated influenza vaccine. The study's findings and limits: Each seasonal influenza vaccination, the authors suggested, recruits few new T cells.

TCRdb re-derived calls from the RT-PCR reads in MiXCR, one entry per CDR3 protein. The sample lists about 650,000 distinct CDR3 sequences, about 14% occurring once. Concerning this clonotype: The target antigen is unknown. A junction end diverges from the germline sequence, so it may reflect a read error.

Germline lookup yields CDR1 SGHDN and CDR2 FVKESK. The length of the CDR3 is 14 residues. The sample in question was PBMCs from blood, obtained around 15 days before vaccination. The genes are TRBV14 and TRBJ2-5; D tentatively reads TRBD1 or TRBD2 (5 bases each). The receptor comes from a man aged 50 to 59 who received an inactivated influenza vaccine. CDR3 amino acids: CASSQVLGVGTHYF. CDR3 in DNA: TGTGCCAGCAGCCAAGTTTTAGGAGTCGGGACCCATTACTTC. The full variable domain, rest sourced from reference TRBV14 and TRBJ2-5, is EAGVTQFPSHSVIEKGQTVTLRCDPISGHDNLYWYRRVMGKEIKFLLHFVKESKQDESGMPNNRFLAERTGGTYSTLKVQPAELEDSGVYFCASSQVLGVGTHYFGPGTRLLVL.